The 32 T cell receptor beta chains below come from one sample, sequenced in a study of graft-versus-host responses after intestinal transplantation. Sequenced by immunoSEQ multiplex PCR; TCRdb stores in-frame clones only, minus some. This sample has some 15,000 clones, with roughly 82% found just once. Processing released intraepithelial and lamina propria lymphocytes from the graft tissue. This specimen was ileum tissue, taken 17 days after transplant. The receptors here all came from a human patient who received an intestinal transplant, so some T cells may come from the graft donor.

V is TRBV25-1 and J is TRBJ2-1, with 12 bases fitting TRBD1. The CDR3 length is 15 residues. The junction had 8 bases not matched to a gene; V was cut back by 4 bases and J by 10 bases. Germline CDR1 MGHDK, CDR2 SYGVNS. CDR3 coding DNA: TGTGCCAGCAGTGTGGGACAGGGGGCTGCTGGCGAGCAGTTCTTC. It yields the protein CASSVGQGAAGEQFF.

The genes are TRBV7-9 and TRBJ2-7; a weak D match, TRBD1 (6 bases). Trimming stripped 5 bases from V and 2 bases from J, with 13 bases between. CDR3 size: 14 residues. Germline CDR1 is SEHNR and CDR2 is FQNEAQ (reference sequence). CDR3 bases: TGTGCCAGCAGCAGGGTTCAGGGGCCCTACGAGCAGTACTTC. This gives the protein CASSRVQGPYEQYF.

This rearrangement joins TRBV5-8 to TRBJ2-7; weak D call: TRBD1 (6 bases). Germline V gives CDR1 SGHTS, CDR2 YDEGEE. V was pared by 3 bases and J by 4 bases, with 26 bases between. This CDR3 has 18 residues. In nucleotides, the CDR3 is TGTGCCAGCAGCTACGTTTCCCCCGGTCTGGGGGCTTCTTACGAGCAGTACTTC. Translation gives CASSYVSPGLGASYEQYF.

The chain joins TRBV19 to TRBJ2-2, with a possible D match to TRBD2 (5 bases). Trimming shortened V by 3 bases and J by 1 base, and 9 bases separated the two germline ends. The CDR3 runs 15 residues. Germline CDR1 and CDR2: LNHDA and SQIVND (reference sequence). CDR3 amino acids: CASSIGGLNTGELFF. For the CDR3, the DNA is TGTGCCAGTAGTATCGGCGGACTGAACACCGGGGAGCTGTTTTTT. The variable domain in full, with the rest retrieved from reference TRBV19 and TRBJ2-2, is DGGITQSPKYLFRKEGQNVTLSCEQNLNHDAMYWYRQDPGQGLRLIYYSQIVNDFQKGDIAEGYSVSREKKESFPLTVTSAQKNPTAFYLCASSIGGLNTGELFFGEGSRLTVL.

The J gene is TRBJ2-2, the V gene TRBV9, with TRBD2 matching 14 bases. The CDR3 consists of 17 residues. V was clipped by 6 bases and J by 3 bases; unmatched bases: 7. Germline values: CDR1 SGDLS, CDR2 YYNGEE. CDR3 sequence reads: CASTTSGRALDTGELFF. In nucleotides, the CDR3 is TGTGCCAGCACGACTAGCGGGAGGGCCTTGGACACCGGGGAGCTGTTTTTT.

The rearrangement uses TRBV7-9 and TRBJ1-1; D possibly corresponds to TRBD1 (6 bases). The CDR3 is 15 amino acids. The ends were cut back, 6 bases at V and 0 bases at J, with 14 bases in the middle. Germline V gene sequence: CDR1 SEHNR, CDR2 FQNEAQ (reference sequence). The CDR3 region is CASSFPDSMNTEAFF. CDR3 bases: TGTGCCAGCAGTTTTCCGGACAGTATGAACACTGAAGCTTTCTTT.

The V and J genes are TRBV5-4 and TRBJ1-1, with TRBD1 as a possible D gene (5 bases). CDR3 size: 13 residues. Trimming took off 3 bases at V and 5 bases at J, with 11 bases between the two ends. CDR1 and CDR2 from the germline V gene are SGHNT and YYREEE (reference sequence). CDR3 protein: CASSWTPGTEAFF. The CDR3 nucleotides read TGTGCCAGCAGCTGGACCCCAGGGACTGAAGCTTTCTTT.

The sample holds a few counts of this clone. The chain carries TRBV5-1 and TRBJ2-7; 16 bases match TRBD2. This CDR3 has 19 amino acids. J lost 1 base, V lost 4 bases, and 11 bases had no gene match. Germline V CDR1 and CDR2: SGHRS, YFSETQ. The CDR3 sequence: CASSPQGLAGGQASYEQYF. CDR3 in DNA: TGCGCCAGCAGCCCTCAGGGACTAGCGGGAGGGCAAGCATCCTACGAGCAGTACTTC.

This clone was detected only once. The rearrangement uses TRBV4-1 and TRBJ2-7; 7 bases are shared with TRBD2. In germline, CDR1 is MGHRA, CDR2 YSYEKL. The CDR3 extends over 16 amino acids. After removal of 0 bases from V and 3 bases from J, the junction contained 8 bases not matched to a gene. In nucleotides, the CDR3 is TGCGCCAGCAGCCAAGACTGGGCGGGAGATCACTACGAGCAGTACTTC. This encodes CASSQDWAGDHYEQYF.

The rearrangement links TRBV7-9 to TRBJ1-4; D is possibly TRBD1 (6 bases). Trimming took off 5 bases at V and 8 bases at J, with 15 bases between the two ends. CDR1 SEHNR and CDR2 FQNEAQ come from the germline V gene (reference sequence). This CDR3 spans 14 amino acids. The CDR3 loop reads CASSPGAWEEKLFF. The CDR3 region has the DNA TGTGCCAGCAGCCCAGGGGCCTGGGAAGAAAAACTGTTTTTT.

As DNA, the CDR3 is TGTGCCAGCAGTTACGGGACAGGGTACAATGAGCAGTTCTTC. It yields the protein CASSYGTGYNEQFF. V gene TRBV6-5 combines with J gene TRBJ2-1, with 9 bases lining up with TRBD1. Germline V gene lookup returns CDR1 MNHEY and CDR2 SVGAGI. J gave up 4 bases and V 2 bases, and 0 bases lay outside the gene matches. The CDR3 has 14 residues.

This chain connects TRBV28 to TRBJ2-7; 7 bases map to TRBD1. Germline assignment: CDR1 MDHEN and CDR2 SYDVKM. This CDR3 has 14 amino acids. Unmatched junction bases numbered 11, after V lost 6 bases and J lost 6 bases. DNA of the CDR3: TGTGCCAGCAGCGTGAGGGACAGATTCGGCGAGCAGTACTTC. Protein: CASSVRDRFGEQYF.

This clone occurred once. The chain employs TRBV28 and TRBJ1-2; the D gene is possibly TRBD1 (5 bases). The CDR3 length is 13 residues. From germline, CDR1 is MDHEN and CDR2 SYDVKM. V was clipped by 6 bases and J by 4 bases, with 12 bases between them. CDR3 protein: CASSEGLSYGYTF. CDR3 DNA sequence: TGTGCCAGCAGCGAGGGACTTTCCTATGGCTACACCTTC.

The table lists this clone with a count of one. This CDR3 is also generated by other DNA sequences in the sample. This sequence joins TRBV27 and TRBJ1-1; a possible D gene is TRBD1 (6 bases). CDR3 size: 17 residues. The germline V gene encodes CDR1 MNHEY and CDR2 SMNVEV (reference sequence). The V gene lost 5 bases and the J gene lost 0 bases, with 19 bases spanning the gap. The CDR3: CASSPPLGGRMNTEAFF. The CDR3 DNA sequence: TGTGCCAGCAGTCCCCCCCTCGGGGGGCGAATGAACACTGAAGCTTTCTTT.

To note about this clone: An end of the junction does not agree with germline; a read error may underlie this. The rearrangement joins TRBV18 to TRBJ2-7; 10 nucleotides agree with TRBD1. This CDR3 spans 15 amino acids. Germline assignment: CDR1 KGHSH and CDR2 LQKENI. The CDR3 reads CASSPPGQGLREQYF. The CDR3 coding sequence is TGTGCCAGCTCGCCACCGGGACAGGGGCTACGTGAGCAGTACTTC.

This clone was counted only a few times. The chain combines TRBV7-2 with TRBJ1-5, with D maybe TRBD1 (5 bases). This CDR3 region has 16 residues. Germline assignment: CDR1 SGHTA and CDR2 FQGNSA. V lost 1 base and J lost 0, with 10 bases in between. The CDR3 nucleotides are TGTGCCAGCAGCTTAGGTCTCGGGGCTAGCAATCAGCCCCAGCATTTT. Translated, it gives CASSLGLGASNQPQHF.

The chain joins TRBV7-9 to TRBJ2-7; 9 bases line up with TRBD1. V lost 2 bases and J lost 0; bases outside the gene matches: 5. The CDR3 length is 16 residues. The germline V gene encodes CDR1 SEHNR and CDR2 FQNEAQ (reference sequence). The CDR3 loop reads CASSLSSGQGSYEQYF. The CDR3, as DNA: TGTGCCAGCAGCTTAAGCTCGGGACAGGGCTCCTACGAGCAGTACTTC.

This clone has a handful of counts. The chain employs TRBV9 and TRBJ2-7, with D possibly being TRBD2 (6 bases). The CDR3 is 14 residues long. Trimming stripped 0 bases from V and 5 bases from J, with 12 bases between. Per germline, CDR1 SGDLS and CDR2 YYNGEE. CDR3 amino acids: CASSVEGEEDEQYF. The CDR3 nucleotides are TGTGCCAGCAGCGTAGAAGGGGAGGAAGACGAGCAGTACTTC.

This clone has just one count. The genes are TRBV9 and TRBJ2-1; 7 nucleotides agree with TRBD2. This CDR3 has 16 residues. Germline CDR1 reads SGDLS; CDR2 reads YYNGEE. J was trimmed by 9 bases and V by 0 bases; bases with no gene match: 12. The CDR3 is CASSVEDGRGRGEQFF. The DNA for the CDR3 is TGTGCCAGCAGCGTAGAAGACGGGCGCGGGAGAGGTGAGCAGTTCTTC.

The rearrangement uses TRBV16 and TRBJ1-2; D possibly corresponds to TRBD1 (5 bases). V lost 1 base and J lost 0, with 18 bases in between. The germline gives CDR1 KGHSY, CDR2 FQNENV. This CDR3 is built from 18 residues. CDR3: CASSQYQGVTLPNYGYTF. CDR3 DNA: TGTGCCAGCAGCCAATACCAGGGAGTCACCCTTCCTAACTATGGCTACACCTTC. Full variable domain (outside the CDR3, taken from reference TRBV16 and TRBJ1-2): GEEVAQTPKHLVRGEGQKAKLYCAPIKGHSYVFWYQQVLKNEFKFLISFQNENVFDETGMPKERFSAKCLPNSPCSLEIQATKLEDSAVYFCASSQYQGVTLPNYGYTFGSGTRLTVV.

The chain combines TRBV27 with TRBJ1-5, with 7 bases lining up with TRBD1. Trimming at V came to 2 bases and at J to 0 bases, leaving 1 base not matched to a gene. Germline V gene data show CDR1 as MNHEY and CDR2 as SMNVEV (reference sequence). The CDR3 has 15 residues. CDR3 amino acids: CASSLEGASNQPQHF. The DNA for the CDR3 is TGTGCCAGCAGTTTAGAGGGGGCTAGCAATCAGCCCCAGCATTTT.

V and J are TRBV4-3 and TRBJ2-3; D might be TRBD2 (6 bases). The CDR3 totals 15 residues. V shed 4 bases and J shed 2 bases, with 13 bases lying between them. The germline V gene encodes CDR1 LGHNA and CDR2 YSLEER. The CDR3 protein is CASSPVAVTTDTQYF. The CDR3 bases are TGCGCCAGCAGCCCCGTAGCGGTTACCACAGATACGCAGTATTTT.

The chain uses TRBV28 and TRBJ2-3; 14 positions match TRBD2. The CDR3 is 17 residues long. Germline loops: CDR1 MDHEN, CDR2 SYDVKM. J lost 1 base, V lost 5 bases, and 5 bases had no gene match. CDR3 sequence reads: CASSVGLAGVRTDTQYF. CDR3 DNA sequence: TGTGCCAGCAGTGTGGGACTAGCGGGAGTCCGCACAGATACGCAGTATTTT. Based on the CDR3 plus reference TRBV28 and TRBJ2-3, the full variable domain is DVKVTQSSRYLVKRTGEKVFLECVQDMDHENMFWYRQDPGLGLRLIYFSYDVKMKEKGDIPEGYSVSREKKERFSLILESASTNQTSMYLCASSVGLAGVRTDTQYFGPGTRLTVL.

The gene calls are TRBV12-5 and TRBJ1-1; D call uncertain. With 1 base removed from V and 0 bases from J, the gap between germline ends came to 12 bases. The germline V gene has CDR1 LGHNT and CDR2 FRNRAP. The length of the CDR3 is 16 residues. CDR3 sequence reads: CASGLARETMNTEAFF. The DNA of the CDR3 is TGTGCTAGTGGTTTGGCGAGAGAAACCATGAACACTGAAGCTTTCTTT.

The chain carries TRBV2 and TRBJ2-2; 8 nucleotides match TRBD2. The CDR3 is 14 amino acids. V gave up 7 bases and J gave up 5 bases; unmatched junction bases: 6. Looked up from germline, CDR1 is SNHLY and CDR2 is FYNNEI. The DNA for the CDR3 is TGTGCCAGCAAGGAGCGGGAGAGAACCGGGGAGCTGTTTTTT. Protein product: CASKERERTGELFF.

CDR3 coding DNA: TGTGCCAGCAGTTTCTCTGGGGCGAACACCGGGGAGCTGTTTTTT. Protein product: CASSFSGANTGELFF. This chain joins TRBV28 and TRBJ2-2, with D unresolved. The CDR3 has 15 residues. The germline V gene has CDR1 MDHEN and CDR2 SYDVKM. The V end was cut by 3 bases, the J end by 0 bases, with 8 bases between.

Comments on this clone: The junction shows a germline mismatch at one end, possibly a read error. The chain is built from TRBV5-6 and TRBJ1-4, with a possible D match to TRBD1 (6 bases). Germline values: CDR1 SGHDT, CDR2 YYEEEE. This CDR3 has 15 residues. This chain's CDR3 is CASTAGAGRNEKLSF. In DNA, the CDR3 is TGTGCCAGCACGGCGGGGGCAGGGAGGAATGAAAAACTGTCTTTT.

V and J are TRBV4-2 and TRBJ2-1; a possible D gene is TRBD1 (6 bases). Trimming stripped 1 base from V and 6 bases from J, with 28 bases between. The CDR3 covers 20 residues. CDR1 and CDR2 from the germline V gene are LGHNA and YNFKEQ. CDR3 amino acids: CASSQAFTTSWTASRNEQFF. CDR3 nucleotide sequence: TGTGCCAGCAGCCAAGCTTTCACCACAAGCTGGACAGCGTCGCGCAATGAGCAGTTCTTC.

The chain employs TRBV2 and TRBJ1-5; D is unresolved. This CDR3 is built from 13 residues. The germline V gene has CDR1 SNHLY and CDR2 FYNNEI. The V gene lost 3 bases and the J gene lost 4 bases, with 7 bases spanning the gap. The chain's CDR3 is CASSDDWNQPQHF. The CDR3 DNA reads TGTGCCAGCAGTGACGACTGGAATCAGCCCCAGCATTTT. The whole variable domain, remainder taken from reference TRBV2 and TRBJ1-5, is EPEVTQTPSHQVTQMGQEVILRCVPISNHLYFYWYRQILGQKVEFLVSFYNNEISEKSEIFDDQFSVERPDGSNFTLKIRSTKLEDSAMYFCASSDDWNQPQHFGDGTRLSIL.

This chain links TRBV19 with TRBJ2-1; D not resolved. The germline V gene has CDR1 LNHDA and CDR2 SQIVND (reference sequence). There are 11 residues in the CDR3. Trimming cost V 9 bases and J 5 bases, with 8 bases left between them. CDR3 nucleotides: TGTGCCAGCGGGCGGAACAATGAGCAGTTCTTC. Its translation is CASGRNNEQFF.

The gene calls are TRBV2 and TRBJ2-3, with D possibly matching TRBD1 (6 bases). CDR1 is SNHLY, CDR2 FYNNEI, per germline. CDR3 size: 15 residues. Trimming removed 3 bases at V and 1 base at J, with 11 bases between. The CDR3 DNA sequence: TGTGCCAGCAGTGATCTAGAGGGGGGCACAGATACGCAGTATTTT. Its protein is CASSDLEGGTDTQYF. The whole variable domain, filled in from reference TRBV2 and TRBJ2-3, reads EPEVTQTPSHQVTQMGQEVILRCVPISNHLYFYWYRQILGQKVEFLVSFYNNEISEKSEIFDDQFSVERPDGSNFTLKIRSTKLEDSAMYFCASSDLEGGTDTQYFGPGTRLTVL.

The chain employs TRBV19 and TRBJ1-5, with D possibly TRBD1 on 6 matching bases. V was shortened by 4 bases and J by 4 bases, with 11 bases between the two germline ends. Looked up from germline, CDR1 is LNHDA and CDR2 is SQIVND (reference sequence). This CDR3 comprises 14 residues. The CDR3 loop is CASSKWQGNQPQHF. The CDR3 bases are TGTGCCAGTAGTAAATGGCAGGGGAATCAGCCCCAGCATTTT. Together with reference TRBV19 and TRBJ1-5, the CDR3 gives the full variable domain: DGGITQSPKYLFRKEGQNVTLSCEQNLNHDAMYWYRQDPGQGLRLIYYSQIVNDFQKGDIAEGYSVSREKKESFPLTVTSAQKNPTAFYLCASSKWQGNQPQHFGDGTRLSIL.